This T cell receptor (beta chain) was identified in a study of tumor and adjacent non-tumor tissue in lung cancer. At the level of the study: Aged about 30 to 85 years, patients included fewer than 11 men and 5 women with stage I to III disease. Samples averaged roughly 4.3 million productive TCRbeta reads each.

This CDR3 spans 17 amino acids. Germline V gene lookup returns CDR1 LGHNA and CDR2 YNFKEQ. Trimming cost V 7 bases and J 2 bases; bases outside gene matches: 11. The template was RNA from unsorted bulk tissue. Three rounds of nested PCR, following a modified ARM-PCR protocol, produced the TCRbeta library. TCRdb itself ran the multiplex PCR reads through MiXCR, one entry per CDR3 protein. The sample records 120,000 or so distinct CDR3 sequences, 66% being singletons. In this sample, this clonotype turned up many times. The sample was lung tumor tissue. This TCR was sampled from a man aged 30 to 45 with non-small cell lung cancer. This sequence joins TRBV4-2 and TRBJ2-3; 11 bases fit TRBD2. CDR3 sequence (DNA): TGTGCCAGCACTCCTGGACTAGCGGGTTTAACCACAGATACGCAGTATTTT. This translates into CASTPGLAGLTTDTQYF.